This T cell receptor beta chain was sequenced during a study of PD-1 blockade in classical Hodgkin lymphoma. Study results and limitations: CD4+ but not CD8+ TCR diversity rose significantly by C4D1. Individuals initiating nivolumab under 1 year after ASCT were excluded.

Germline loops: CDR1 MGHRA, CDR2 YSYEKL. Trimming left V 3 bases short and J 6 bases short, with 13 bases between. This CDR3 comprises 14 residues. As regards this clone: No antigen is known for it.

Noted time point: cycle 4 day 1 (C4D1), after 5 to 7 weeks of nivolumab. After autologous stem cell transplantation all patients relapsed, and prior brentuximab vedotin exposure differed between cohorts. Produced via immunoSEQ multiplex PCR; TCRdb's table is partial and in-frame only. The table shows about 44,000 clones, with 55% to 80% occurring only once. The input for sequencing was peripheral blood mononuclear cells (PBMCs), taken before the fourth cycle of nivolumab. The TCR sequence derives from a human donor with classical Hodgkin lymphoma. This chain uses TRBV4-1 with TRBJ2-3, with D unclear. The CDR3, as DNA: TGCGCCAGCAGCCAGATCGAACTGGCGGATACGCAGTATTTT. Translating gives CASSQIELADTQYF.